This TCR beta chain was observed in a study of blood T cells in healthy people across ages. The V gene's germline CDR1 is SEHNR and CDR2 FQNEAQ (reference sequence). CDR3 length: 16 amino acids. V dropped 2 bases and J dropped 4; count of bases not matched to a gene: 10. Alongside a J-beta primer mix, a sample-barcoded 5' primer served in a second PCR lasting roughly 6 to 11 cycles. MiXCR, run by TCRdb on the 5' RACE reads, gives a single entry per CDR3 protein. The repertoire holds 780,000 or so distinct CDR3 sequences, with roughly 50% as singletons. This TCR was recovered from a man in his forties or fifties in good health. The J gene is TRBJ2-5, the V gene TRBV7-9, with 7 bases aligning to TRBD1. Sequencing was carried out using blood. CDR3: CASSLRRTGVGETQYF. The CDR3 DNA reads TGTGCCAGCAGCTTAAGGCGAACAGGGGTCGGAGAGACCCAGTACTTC.